A selection of T cell receptor beta chains follows, all from one sample in a study of shared clonotypes between healthy human individuals. The data were produced by immunoSEQ multiplex PCR, yet TCRdb's version contains in-frame clones alone and is incomplete. Here the sample spans 2 million to 2.5 million clones, just under 95% being singletons. Sequencing was done on a sample of naive CD4+ T cells from PBMCs. The receptors were sampled from a young man in good health. Some clones in this sample may be carry-over from other donors' samples. Both conserved end residues are part of each CDR3. The order of the fields is D gene, V gene, J gene, CDR3 protein. The D gene is left open where the match is weak.

D: NA; V: TRBV27; J: TRBJ2-7; CDR3: CASSPDSGTEQYF
D: TRBD1; V: TRBV19; J: TRBJ2-2; CDR3: CASRRDRVGGELFF
D: NA; V: TRBV7-2; J: TRBJ2-5; CDR3: CASSLATEETQYF
D: NA; V: TRBV19; J: TRBJ1-4; CDR3: CASSSPYRGRGEKLFF
D: NA; V: TRBV5-1; J: TRBJ2-1; CDR3: CASSLEASGAYNEQFF
D: NA; V: TRBV7-8; J: TRBJ2-2; CDR3: CASSLLVDFQPNTGELFF
D: NA; V: TRBV5-6; J: TRBJ2-2; CDR3: CASSSPGGPAGELFF
D: TRBD2; V: TRBV11-3; J: TRBJ2-7; CDR3: CASSPGLAKEGEQYF
D: TRBD1; V: TRBV28; J: TRBJ1-1; CDR3: CASSSWGQEGYTEAFF
D: NA; V: TRBV7-9; J: TRBJ2-3; CDR3: CASSSRTRGVTDTQYF
D: TRBD1; V: TRBV15; J: TRBJ2-1; CDR3: CATSGDRGNEQFF
D: NA; V: TRBV6-1; J: TRBJ1-3; CDR3: CASNLNWISGNTIYF
D: NA; V: TRBV7-2; J: TRBJ2-2; CDR3: CASSSQLGFGELFF
D: NA; V: TRBV9; J: TRBJ1-5; CDR3: CASSVAGTVGQPQHF
D: NA; V: TRBV4-1; J: TRBJ2-2; CDR3: CASRPGTINTGELFF
D: NA; V: TRBV5-6; J: TRBJ2-3; CDR3: CASSRRGTGPDTQYF
D: TRBD1; V: TRBV28; J: TRBJ1-5; CDR3: CASSLIPIGRDRFNQPQHF
D: TRBD1; V: TRBV19; J: TRBJ1-1; CDR3: CASSPRQGAIAEAFF
D: NA; V: TRBV5-1; J: TRBJ2-5; CDR3: CASSPAPPEGTQYF
D: NA; V: TRBV7-8; J: TRBJ2-7; CDR3: CASSLNVGSTTYEQYF
D: NA; V: TRBV30; J: TRBJ2-1; CDR3: CAWKGGKGNEQFF
D: NA; V: TRBV11-2; J: TRBJ2-3; CDR3: CASQWDTDTQYF
D: NA; V: TRBV6-5; J: TRBJ1-1; CDR3: CASRPTRMNTEAFF
D: NA; V: TRBV6-5; J: TRBJ1-5; CDR3: CASSRVLDSNQPQHF
D: TRBD1; V: TRBV5-1; J: TRBJ2-1; CDR3: CASDTGTGGNEQFF
D: NA; V: TRBV7-3; J: TRBJ1-1; CDR3: CASAANTEAFF
D: NA; V: TRBV10-3; J: TRBJ2-5; CDR3: CAISASEQETQYF
D: TRBD1; V: TRBV27; J: TRBJ2-2; CDR3: CASRLLSTGKTLNTGELFF
D: NA; V: TRBV5-1; J: TRBJ1-1; CDR3: CASSSSTGTEAFF
D: TRBD2; V: TRBV5-1; J: TRBJ2-3; CDR3: CASSLTGGPDTQYF
D: NA; V: TRBV9; J: TRBJ2-3; CDR3: CASSPKGQGSAGGTSDTQYF
D: NA; V: TRBV19; J: TRBJ2-3; CDR3: CASSQTGDTQYF
D: TRBD2; V: TRBV6-5; J: NA; CDR3: CASSRLGRPYEQYF
D: TRBD2; V: TRBV30; J: TRBJ2-1; CDR3: CAWSPSRLAGLYNEQFF
D: NA; V: TRBV9; J: TRBJ2-3; CDR3: CASSVAAGYSTDTQYF
D: TRBD2; V: TRBV11-3; J: TRBJ2-1; CDR3: CASSRTSYNEQFF
D: TRBD1; V: TRBV5-1; J: TRBJ2-3; CDR3: CASRTGQGKQRYFSSTDTQYF
D: NA; V: TRBV7-3; J: TRBJ2-2; CDR3: CASMMTANTGELFF
D: NA; V: TRBV4-3; J: TRBJ2-7; CDR3: CASSPTGSGVGLYF
D: TRBD2; V: TRBV25-1; J: TRBJ2-1; CDR3: CASSVLAGNEQFF
D: TRBD2; V: TRBV30; J: TRBJ2-1; CDR3: CAWIEPGLANYNEQFF
D: NA; V: TRBV25-1; J: TRBJ2-1; CDR3: CASSDPGTSNEQFF
D: NA; V: TRBV5-4; J: TRBJ2-3; CDR3: CASSERDTMNTQYF
D: NA; V: TRBV20-1; J: TRBJ2-1; CDR3: CSGGVEQFF
D: NA; V: TRBV7-9; J: TRBJ1-1; CDR3: CASSLVSEAFF
D: NA; V: TRBV19; J: TRBJ2-3; CDR3: CATDPGAGSTDTQYF
D: NA; V: TRBV19; J: TRBJ2-1; CDR3: CASSPGQFRRFF
D: NA; V: TRBV7-9; J: TRBJ2-1; CDR3: CASSPPPGLGLNEQFF
D: NA; V: TRBV6-1; J: TRBJ2-1; CDR3: CAGRVSSYNEQFF
D: TRBD1; V: TRBV5-1; J: TRBJ2-7; CDR3: CASSTGTGSTYEQYF
D: NA; V: TRBV7-8; J: TRBJ2-7; CDR3: CASSLVGSLSEQYF
D: NA; V: TRBV6-5; J: TRBJ2-5; CDR3: CASSHRESPETQYF
D: NA; V: TRBV29-1; J: TRBJ1-2; CDR3: CSVGVEGYTF
D: TRBD2; V: TRBV6-4; J: TRBJ2-1; CDR3: CASSSQTLAAYNEQFF